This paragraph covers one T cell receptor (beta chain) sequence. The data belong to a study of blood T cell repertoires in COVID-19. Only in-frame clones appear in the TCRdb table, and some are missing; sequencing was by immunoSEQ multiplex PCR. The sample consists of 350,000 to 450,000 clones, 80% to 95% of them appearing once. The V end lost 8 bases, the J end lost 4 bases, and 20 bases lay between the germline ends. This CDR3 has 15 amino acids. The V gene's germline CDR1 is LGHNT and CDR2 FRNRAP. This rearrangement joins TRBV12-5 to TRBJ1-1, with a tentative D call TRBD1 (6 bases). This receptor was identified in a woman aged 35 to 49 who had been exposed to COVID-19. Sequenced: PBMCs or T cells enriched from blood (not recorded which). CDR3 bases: TGTGCTAGTAGGGGGGGAGGCTCCCAAGGCACTGAAGCTTTCTTT. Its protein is CASRGGGSQGTEAFF.